The 13 T cell receptor beta chains below were found in one sample sequenced in a study of cytomegalovirus exposure and HLA in healthy donors (TCRdb year 2017). Library generation was performed with the immunoSEQ multiplex PCR assay. TCRdb's version of the immuneACCESS table is confined to in-frame rearrangements and falls short of the full clone set. An unresolved V gene accounts for under half of the shortfall where checked; the remainder is of unknown origin. This sample gives more than 150,000 clones in total; more than 75% of them show up just once. Jointly, the top ten make up about 2.7% of the sample. Sequencing input: PBMCs. These receptor sequences come from a young man in good health and CMV-seronegative.

CDR3 sequence reads: CASSDSRGTGGGYTF. CDR3 sequence (DNA): TGTGCCAGCAGTGACTCTCGAGGGACAGGGGGAGGCTACACCTTC. The chain has TRBV6-4 and TRBJ1-2, with 11 bases lining up with TRBD1. Germline CDR1 MRHNA, CDR2 SNTAGT. The CDR3 consists of 15 residues. J lost 8 bases, V lost 0 bases, and 5 bases had no gene match.

The rearrangement uses TRBV27 and TRBJ2-4; 14 bases map to TRBD2. Germline V gives CDR1 MNHEY, CDR2 SMNVEV (reference sequence). The CDR3 runs 20 residues. V gave up 6 bases and J gave up 1 base; unmatched junction bases: 14. The CDR3 loop reads CASSLRATSGRGIAKNIQYF. CDR3 DNA: TGTGCCAGCAGCTTAAGGGCGACTAGCGGGAGGGGAATCGCCAAAAACATTCAGTACTTC.

Regarding this clone: Mismatch with germline at one junction end may stem from a read error. J is TRBJ2-2 and V is TRBV7-7; 7 bases are a match to TRBD1. This CDR3 spans 12 amino acids. Germline V gene lookup returns CDR1 SSHAT and CDR2 FNYEAQ (reference sequence). This chain's CDR3 is CASSRDSGELFF. For the CDR3, the DNA is TGTGCTAGCAGCCGGGACAGCGGGGAGCTGTTTTTT.

V is TRBV5-1 and J is TRBJ1-1; D is ambiguous. The CDR3 covers 16 residues. Germline loops: CDR1 SGHRS, CDR2 YFSETQ. The V end lost 0 bases, the J end lost 3 bases, and 15 bases lay between the germline ends. The CDR3 reads CASSLEPERSYTEAFF. Written as DNA, the CDR3 is TGCGCCAGCAGCTTGGAGCCTGAACGGAGTTACACTGAAGCTTTCTTT.

This clone was found once. The chain joins TRBV11-2 to TRBJ2-2, with D possibly TRBD1 on 6 matching bases. V was trimmed by 5 bases and J by 4 bases, leaving 17 bases between them. The CDR3 has 16 residues. The V gene's germline CDR1 is SGHAT and CDR2 FQNNGV. CDR3 in amino acids: CASSPITGTLTGELFF. DNA for the CDR3: TGTGCCAGCAGCCCGATAACCGGGACACTCACCGGGGAGCTGTTTTTT.

The chain employs TRBV6-1 and TRBJ1-6; tentatively, D is TRBD1 (6 bases). Germline lookup yields CDR1 MNHNS and CDR2 SASEGT. V was trimmed by 4 bases and J by 8 bases, leaving 12 bases between them. The CDR3 extends over 14 amino acids. CDR3 nucleotide sequence: TGTGCCAGCAGTGTGGACAGAGAGGATTCACCCCTCCACTTT. Residues: CASSVDREDSPLHF.

The gene calls are TRBV6-5 and TRBJ2-3; TRBD1 agrees at 10 bases. The CDR3 is made up of 15 amino acids. CDR1 is MNHEY and CDR2 is SVGAGI in the germline V gene. V lost 6 bases to trimming and J lost 0 bases; unmatched junction nucleotides: 3. Here the CDR3 DNA reads TGTGCCAGCAGGGGACAGGGGCGAAGCACAGATACGCAGTATTTT. Translation: CASRGQGRSTDTQYF.

The rearrangement links TRBV6-1 to TRBJ2-7; D perhaps matches TRBD2 (5 bases). This CDR3 region has 14 residues. Trimming left V 1 base short and J 0 bases short, with 7 bases between. CDR1 MNHNS and CDR2 SASEGT come from the germline V gene. The CDR3 region is CASSEVGNSYEQYV. CDR3 in DNA: TGTGCCAGCAGTGAAGTCGGGAACTCCTACGAGCAGTACGTC.

This sequence joins TRBV5-1 and TRBJ2-5, with 14 bases identical to TRBD2. The CDR3 runs 17 residues. V was clipped by 4 bases and J by 4 bases; unmatched bases: 9. Germline-derived CDR1 and CDR2 are SGHRS and YFSETQ. The CDR3, as DNA: TGCGCCAGCAGCCTCGTAGGACTAGCGGGGGGAGGAGAGACCCAGTACTTC. Encoded protein: CASSLVGLAGGGETQYF.

This clone appeared a single time. The genes are TRBV7-6 and TRBJ2-6, with TRBD1 matching 7 bases. The CDR3 is 18 residues long. Germline values: CDR1 SGHVS, CDR2 FNYEAQ. The junction had 13 bases not matched to a gene; V was cut back by 4 bases and J by 4 bases. In nucleotides, the CDR3 is TGTGCCAGCAGCTCAGGGACGACAGGGCAGGCCGGGGCCAACGTCCTGACTTTC. This sequence encodes CASSSGTTGQAGANVLTF.

This chain links TRBV7-9 with TRBJ1-1; a weak D match, TRBD1 (5 bases). The length of the CDR3 is 15 residues. CDR1 is SEHNR, CDR2 FQNEAQ, per germline (reference sequence). Trimming removed 5 bases at V and 0 bases at J, with 13 bases between. The CDR3 DNA reads as TGTGCCAGCAGCCCAGTGGGGACTGTGAACACTGAAGCTTTCTTT. As protein: CASSPVGTVNTEAFF. The complete variable domain, with remaining parts taken from reference TRBV7-9 and TRBJ1-1, reads DTGVSQNPRHKITKRGQNVTFRCDPISEHNRLYWYRQTLGQGPEFLTYFQNEAQLEKSRLLSDRFSAERPKGSFSTLEIQRTEQGDSAMYLCASSPVGTVNTEAFFGQGTRLTVV.

The chain couples TRBV6-5 to TRBJ2-3; 10 bases are shared with TRBD1. V dropped 0 bases and J dropped 6; count of bases not matched to a gene: 6. Per the germline V gene, CDR1 is MNHEY and CDR2 is SVGAGI. The CDR3 runs 16 residues. CDR3 residues: CASSYSSGTGADTQYF. Here the CDR3 DNA reads TGTGCCAGCAGTTACTCGAGTGGGACAGGGGCCGATACGCAGTATTTT.

This chain connects TRBV6-1 to TRBJ1-5; D not certain. Trimming shortened V by 7 bases and J by 7 bases, and 14 bases separated the two germline ends. The CDR3 extends over 13 amino acids. Germline V gene data show CDR1 as MNHNS and CDR2 as SASEGT. The DNA of the CDR3 is TGTGCCAGCACCGCGAGGGTGCGGCAGCCCCAGCATTTT. Translating gives CASTARVRQPQHF.